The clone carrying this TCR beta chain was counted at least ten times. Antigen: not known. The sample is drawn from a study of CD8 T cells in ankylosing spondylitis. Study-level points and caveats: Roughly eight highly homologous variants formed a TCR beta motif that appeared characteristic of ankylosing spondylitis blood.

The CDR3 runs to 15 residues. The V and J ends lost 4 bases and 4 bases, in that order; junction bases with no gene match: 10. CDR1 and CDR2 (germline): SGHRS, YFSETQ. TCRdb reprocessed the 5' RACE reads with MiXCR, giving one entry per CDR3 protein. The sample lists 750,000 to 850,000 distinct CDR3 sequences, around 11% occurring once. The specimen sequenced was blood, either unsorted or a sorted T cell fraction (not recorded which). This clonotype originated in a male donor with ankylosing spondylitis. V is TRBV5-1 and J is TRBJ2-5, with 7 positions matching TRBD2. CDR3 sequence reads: CASSAEPGGLETQYF. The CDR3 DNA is TGCGCCAGCAGCGCAGAACCGGGAGGATTAGAGACCCAGTACTTC.